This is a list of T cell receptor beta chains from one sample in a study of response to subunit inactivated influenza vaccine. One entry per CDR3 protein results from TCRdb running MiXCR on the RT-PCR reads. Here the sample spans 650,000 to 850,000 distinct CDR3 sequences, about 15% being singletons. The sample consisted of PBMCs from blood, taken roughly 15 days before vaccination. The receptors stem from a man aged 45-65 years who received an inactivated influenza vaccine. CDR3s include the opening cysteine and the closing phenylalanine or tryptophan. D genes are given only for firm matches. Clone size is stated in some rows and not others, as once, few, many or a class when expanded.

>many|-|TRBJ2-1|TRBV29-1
CSVGGLAYNEQFF
TGCAGCGTTGGGGGGCTCGCCTACAATGAGCAGTTCTTC
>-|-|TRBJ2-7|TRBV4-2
CASSQDRLVGEQYF
TGTGCCAGCAGCCAAGATCGGCTCGTCGGCGAGCAGTACTTC
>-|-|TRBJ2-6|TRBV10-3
CAISGPTDSYLSGANVLTF
TGTGCCATCAGTGGGCCGACAGATTCCTACCTCTCTGGGGCCAACGTCCTGACTTTC
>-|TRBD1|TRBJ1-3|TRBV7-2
CASSSGGGGGNTIYF
TGTGCCAGCAGCTCAGGGGGCGGGGGCGGAAACACCATATATTTT
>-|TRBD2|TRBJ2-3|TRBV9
CASSVSGGATDTQYF
TGTGCCAGCAGCGTGAGCGGGGGGGCGACAGATACGCAGTATTTT
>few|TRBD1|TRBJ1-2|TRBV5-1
CASRPGTALNYGYTF
TGCGCCAGCAGACCCGGGACAGCCCTGAACTATGGCTACACCTTC
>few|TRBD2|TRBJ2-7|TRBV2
CASSESGLAGYEQYF
TGTGCCAGCAGTGAAAGCGGACTAGCGGGATACGAGCAGTACTTC
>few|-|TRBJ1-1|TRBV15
CATSRGQGQDTEAFF
TGTGCCACCAGCAGAGGCCAGGGACAAGACACTGAAGCTTTCTTT
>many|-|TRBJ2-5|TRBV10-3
CAISDRKIGEETQYF
TGTGCCATCAGTGACCGCAAGATTGGGGAAGAGACCCAGTACTTC
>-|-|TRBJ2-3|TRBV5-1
CASSVVITGRGIDTQYF
TGCGCCAGCAGCGTGGTCATCACAGGGAGGGGCATAGATACGCAGTATTTT
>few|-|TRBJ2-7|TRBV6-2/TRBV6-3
CASSGSRVYEQYF
TGTGCCAGCAGTGGGTCAAGAGTCTACGAGCAGTACTTC
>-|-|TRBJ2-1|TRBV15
CATSRGNGDEQFF
TGTGCCACCAGCAGAGGTAACGGAGATGAGCAGTTCTTC
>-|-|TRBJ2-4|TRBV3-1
CASSQALTDRAKNIQYF
TGTGCCAGCAGCCAAGCATTGACAGATAGGGCCAAAAACATTCAGTACTTC
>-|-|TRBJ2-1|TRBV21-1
CASSKKGTREGGGEQFF
TGTGCCAGCAGCAAAAAAGGGACTAGAGAAGGAGGGGGTGAGCAGTTCTTC
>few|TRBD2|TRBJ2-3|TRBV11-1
CASSYETSGSFADTQYF
TGTGCCAGCAGCTACGAGACTAGCGGGAGTTTCGCAGATACGCAGTATTTT
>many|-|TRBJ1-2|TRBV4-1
CASSRPGQLNYGYTF
TGCGCCAGCAGCCGCCCCGGACAGCTTAACTATGGCTACACCTTC
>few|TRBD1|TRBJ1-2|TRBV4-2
CASSPHLDRDTNYGYTF
TGTGCCAGCAGCCCTCACTTGGACAGGGATACTAACTATGGCTACACCTTC
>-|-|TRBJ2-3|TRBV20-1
CSAALPGPDTQYF
TGCAGTGCCGCACTCCCCGGCCCAGATACGCAGTATTTT
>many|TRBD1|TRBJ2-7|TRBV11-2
CASSLEGTGREQYF
TGTGCCAGCAGCTTAGAAGGGACAGGGAGGGAGCAGTACTTC
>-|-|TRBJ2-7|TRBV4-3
CASSPRDSSSYEQYF
TGCGCCAGCAGCCCCCGGGACTCATCCTCCTACGAGCAGTACTTC
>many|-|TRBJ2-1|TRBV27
CASSTAGPFNEQFF
TGTGCCAGCAGTACGGCCGGCCCCTTCAATGAGCAGTTCTTC
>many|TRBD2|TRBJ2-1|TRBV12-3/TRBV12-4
CASSLGRERAEQFF
TGTGCCAGCAGTTTGGGGCGGGAGCGGGCTGAGCAGTTCTTC
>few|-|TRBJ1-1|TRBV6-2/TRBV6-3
CASSYSIWVNTEAFF
TGTGCCAGCAGTTACTCGATTTGGGTCAACACTGAAGCTTTCTTT
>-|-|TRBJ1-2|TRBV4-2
CASSQGDGHTF
TGTGCCAGCAGCCAAGGGGACGGGCACACCTTC
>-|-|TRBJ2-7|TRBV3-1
CASSQDFQRAYEQYF
TGTGCCAGCAGCCAAGATTTTCAGAGAGCCTACGAGCAGTACTTC
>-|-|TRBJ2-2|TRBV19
CASSSPGLSNTGELFF
TGTGCCAGTAGTTCCCCGGGCTTATCGAACACCGGGGAGCTGTTTTTT
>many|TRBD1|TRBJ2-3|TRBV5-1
CASSWTGGADTQYF
TGCGCCAGCAGCTGGACAGGTGGGGCAGATACGCAGTATTTT
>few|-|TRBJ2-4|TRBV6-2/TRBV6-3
CASSISQGRNSNGAKNIQYF
TGTGCCAGCAGTATCTCTCAGGGGCGAAATTCAAATGGAGCCAAAAACATTCAGTACTTC
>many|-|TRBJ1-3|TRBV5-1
CASSSTGSSGNTIYF
TGCGCCAGCAGCTCGACGGGAAGCTCTGGAAACACCATATATTTT
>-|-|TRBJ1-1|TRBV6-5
CASSYIQTANTEAFF
TGTGCCAGCAGTTACATTCAGACAGCGAACACTGAAGCTTTCTTT
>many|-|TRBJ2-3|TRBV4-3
CASSQDLADTQYF
TGTGCCAGCAGCCAAGATCTAGCAGATACGCAGTATTTT
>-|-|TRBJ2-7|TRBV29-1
CSASGFSQGEKGWQYF
TGCAGCGCTTCGGGCTTTTCACAGGGCGAAAAGGGCTGGCAGTACTTC
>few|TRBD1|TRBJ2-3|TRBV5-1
CASSGTGVGTSTDTQYF
TGCGCCAGCAGCGGAACAGGGGTTGGGACAAGCACAGATACGCAGTATTTT
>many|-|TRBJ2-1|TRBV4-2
CASSQGIWSTRTNNEQFF
TGTGCCAGCAGCCAAGGAATTTGGTCGACTAGGACAAACAATGAGCAGTTCTTC
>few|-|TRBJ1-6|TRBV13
CASSLLGGGYNSPLHF
TGTGCCAGCAGCTTATTGGGTGGGGGCTATAATTCACCCCTCCACTTT
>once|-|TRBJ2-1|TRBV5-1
CASSLRGPNNEQFF
TGCGCCAGCAGCTTGAGAGGACCCAACAATGAGCAGTTCTTC
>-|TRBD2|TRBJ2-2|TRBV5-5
CASSLVLAGDSNGELFF
TGTGCCAGCAGCTTGGTACTAGCGGGAGACTCAAACGGGGAGCTGTTTTTT
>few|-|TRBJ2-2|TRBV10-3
CAISAGVWTGELFF
TGTGCCATCAGTGCCGGGGTATGGACCGGGGAGCTGTTTTTT
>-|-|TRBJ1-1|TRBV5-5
CASSLMSEVLNTEAFF
TGTGCCAGCAGCTTGATGTCGGAAGTGTTGAACACTGAAGCTTTCTTT
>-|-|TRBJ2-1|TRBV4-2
CASSQVKGRGAYNEQFF
TGTGCCAGCAGCCAAGTGAAAGGGAGGGGGGCCTACAATGAGCAGTTCTTC
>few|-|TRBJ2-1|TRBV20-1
CSAGKIQKSSYNEQFF
TGCAGTGCTGGAAAAATACAGAAAAGCTCCTACAATGAGCAGTTCTTC
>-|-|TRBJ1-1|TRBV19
CASSQDSTTEAFF
TGTGCCAGTAGTCAGGACAGCACCACTGAAGCTTTCTTT
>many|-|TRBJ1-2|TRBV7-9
CASSQDSGYGYTF
TGTGCCAGCAGCCAGGACAGCGGCTATGGCTACACCTTC
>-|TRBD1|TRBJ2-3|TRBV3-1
CASSQGGTDGTQYF
TGTGCCAGCAGCCAAGGGGGGACAGATGGTACGCAGTATTTT
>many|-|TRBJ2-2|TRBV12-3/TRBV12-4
CASSATIPNTGELFF
TGTGCCAGCAGCGCAACGATTCCGAACACCGGGGAGCTGTTTTTT